By its share, the clone carrying this TCR beta chain is medium-sized. Its antigen is as yet unknown. The CDR3 has 14 residues. The germline V and J ends were trimmed by 1 base and 2 bases, with 9 bases remaining between them. CDR1 and CDR2 from the germline V gene are MGHRA and YSYEKL. The sample comes from a study of STAT3 mutations in large granular lymphocyte leukemia. General study findings and limits: At least one immunodominant TCR beta clonotype appeared in every T-cell large granular lymphocyte leukemia patient. Clonal expansion was inferred from other time points because no sample existed at each clone's first appearance. TCR clonotype switching after therapy occurred in about 30% of the 18 patients.

Average productive template count per sample was about 42,000. Produced via immunoSEQ multiplex PCR; TCRdb's table is partial and in-frame only. The table has 10,000 or so clones, 88% seen once. The gene calls are TRBV4-1 and TRBJ2-7; D is uncertain. The material sequenced was peripheral blood mononuclear cells. The TCR was taken from a man older than 75 with T-cell large granular lymphocyte leukemia. Some clones in this sample may be carry-over from other donors' samples. CDR3 sequence: CASSQAYKTYEQYF. DNA for the CDR3: TGCGCCAGCAGCCAAGCTTACAAGACCTACGAGCAGTACTTC.